The TCR beta chain described here comes from a study of somatic mutations in cytotoxic T cells in rheumatoid arthritis. CDR1 and CDR2 from the germline V gene are MNHEY and SVGAGI. Trimming at V came to 0 bases and at J to 6 bases, leaving 4 bases not matched to a gene. The CDR3 loop spans 15 amino acids. This clone has a handful of counts. Clones were read by immunoSEQ multiplex PCR, and TCRdb kept only the in-frame ones, dropping some. This sample has 15,000 or so clones, with approximately 77% found just once. This sequence was found in an adult with rheumatoid arthritis. Sequenced input: CD8+ T cells sorted from blood. The chain combines TRBV6-5 with TRBJ1-5, with TRBD1 matching 8 bases. CDR3 amino acids: CASSYSPDRGQPQHF. As DNA, the CDR3 is TGTGCCAGCAGTTACTCGCCTGACAGGGGTCAGCCCCAGCATTTT.